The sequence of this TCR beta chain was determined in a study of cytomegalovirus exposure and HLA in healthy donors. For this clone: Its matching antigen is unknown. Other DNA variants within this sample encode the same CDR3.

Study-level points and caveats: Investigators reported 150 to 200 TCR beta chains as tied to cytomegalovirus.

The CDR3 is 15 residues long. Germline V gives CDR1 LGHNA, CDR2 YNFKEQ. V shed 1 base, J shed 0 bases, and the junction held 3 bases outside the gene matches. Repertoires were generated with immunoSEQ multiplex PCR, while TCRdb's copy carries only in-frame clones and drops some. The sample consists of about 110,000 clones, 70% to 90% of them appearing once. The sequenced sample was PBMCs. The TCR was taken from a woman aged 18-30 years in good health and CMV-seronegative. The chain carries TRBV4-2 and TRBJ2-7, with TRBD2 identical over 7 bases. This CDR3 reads CASSQVGGSSYEQYF. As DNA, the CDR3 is TGTGCCAGCAGCCAAGTCGGGGGGAGCTCCTACGAGCAGTACTTC.